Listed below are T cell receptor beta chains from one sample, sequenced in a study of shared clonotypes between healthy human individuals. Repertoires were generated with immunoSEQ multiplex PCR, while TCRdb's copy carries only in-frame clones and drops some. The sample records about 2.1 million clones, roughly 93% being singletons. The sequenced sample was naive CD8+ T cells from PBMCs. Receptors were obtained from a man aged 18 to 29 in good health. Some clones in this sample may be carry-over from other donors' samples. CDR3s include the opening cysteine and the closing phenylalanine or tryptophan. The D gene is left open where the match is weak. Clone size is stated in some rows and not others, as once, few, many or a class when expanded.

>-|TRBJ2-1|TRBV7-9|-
CASRDHGTPNEQFF
TGTGCCAGCAGGGACCACGGGACACCTAATGAGCAGTTCTTC
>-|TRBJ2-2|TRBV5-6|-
CASSADSTGELFF
TGTGCCAGCAGCGCGGACAGCACCGGGGAGCTGTTTTTT
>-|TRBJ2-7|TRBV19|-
CASSIGRLTYEQYF
TGTGCCAGTAGTATAGGACGGCTTACGTACGAGCAGTACTTC
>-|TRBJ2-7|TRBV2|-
CASKGTEQYF
TGTGCCAGCAAGGGTACCGAGCAGTACTTC
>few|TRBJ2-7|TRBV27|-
CASRGSSYEQYF
TGTGCCAGCAGGGGCAGCTCCTACGAGCAGTACTTC
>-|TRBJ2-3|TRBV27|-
CASSPRSAVGTQYF
TGTGCCAGCAGTCCCAGATCGGCGGTCGGTACGCAGTATTTT
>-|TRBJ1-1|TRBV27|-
CASSLLRDTEAFF
TGTGCCAGCAGTTTACTGCGGGACACTGAAGCTTTCTTT
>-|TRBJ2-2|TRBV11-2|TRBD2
CASSLSRLAANTGELFF
TGTGCCAGCAGCTTATCAAGGCTAGCGGCAAACACCGGGGAGCTGTTTTTT
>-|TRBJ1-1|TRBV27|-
CASSLGAGTPNTEAFF
TGTGCCAGCAGTTTGGGGGCCGGGACACCGAACACTGAAGCTTTCTTT
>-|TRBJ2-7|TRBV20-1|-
CSASDYEQYF
TGCAGTGCTAGTGACTACGAGCAGTACTTC
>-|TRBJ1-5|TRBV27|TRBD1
CASSSERQGLRNQPQHF
TGTGCCAGCAGTTCGGAGAGACAGGGATTGCGCAATCAGCCCCAGCATTTT
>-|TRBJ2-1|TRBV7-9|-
CASGHGAWNEQFF
TGTGCCAGCGGACACGGGGCCTGGAATGAGCAGTTCTTC
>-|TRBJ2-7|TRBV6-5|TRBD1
CASSPAGTGSHEQYF
TGTGCCAGCAGTCCCGCCGGGACAGGGTCCCACGAGCAGTACTTC
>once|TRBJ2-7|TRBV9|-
CASSVGDAYEQYF
TGTGCCAGCAGCGTAGGGGACGCATACGAGCAGTACTTC
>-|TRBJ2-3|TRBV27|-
CASSITLEADTQYF
TGTGCCAGCAGTATAACGTTAGAAGCAGATACGCAGTATTTT
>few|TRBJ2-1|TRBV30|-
CAWSWDTSYNEQFF
TGTGCCTGGAGTTGGGACACCTCCTACAATGAGCAGTTCTTC
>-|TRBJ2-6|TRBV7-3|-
CAGSLKVFGTFGTGANVLTF
TGTGCCGGCAGCTTAAAAGTTTTCGGGACCTTCGGGACTGGGGCCAACGTCCTGACTTTC
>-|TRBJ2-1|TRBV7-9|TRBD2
CASRHLAEPYNEQFF
TGTGCCAGCAGGCACCTAGCGGAACCCTACAATGAGCAGTTCTTC
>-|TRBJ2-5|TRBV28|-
CASSLEWTAQETQYF
TGTGCCAGCAGTCTGGAATGGACAGCCCAAGAGACCCAGTACTTC
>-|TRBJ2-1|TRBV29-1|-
CSVDGLSYNEQFF
TGCAGCGTAGACGGGCTCTCCTACAATGAGCAGTTCTTC
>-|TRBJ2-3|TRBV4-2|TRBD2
CASSQESAHVMSGSADTQYF
TGTGCCAGCAGCCAAGAATCGGCCCACGTGATGAGCGGGAGCGCAGATACGCAGTATTTT
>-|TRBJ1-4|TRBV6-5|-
CASSYSEGFDRLFF
TGTGCCAGCAGTTACTCGGAGGGGTTCGATAGGCTGTTTTTT
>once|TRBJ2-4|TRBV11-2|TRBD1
CASSLGGQGGIQYF
TGTGCCAGCAGCTTAGGAGGACAGGGCGGCATTCAGTACTTC
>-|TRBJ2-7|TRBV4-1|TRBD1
CASSQGTGVHEQYF
TGCGCCAGCAGCCAAGGCACAGGGGTCCACGAGCAGTACTTC
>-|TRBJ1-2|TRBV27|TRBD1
CASSLLGQEGPGGYTF
TGTGCCAGCAGTTTATTGGGACAGGAGGGCCCGGGGGGCTACACCTTC
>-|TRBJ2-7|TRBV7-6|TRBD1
CASSLPSGGDAQYF
TGTGCCAGCAGCTTACCCTCAGGGGGCGATGCGCAGTACTTC
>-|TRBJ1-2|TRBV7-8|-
CASSLRAGPNYGYTF
TGTGCCAGCAGCTTACGGGCAGGGCCTAACTATGGCTACACCTTC
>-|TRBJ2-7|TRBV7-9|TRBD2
CASSLGARGDRSYEQYF
TGTGCCAGCAGCTTAGGGGCCCGGGGGGATCGCTCCTACGAGCAGTACTTC
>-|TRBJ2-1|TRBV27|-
CASSLKGAYNEQFF
TGTGCCAGCAGTTTAAAGGGGGCCTACAATGAGCAGTTCTTC
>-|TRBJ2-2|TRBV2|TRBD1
CAGTTGEFAGELFF
TGTGCCGGTACGACAGGGGAATTCGCCGGGGAGCTGTTTTTT
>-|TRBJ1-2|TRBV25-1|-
CASRTAGGYTF
TGTGCCAGCAGGACAGCTGGCGGCTACACCTTC
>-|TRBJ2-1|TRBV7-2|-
CASSLASPLNEQFF
TGTGCCAGCAGCTTAGCCTCGCCACTCAATGAGCAGTTCTTC
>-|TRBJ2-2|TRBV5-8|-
CASSPPTGAPASGELFF
TGTGCCAGCAGCCCTCCCACGGGCGCCCCCGCAAGCGGGGAGCTGTTTTTT
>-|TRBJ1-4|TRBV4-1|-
CASSPRGQINEKLFF
TGCGCCAGCAGCCCCCGGGGACAAATTAATGAAAAACTGTTTTTT
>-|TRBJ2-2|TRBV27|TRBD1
CASSPGLGTGGTGELFF
TGTGCCAGCAGCCCCGGCCTCGGGACAGGGGGCACCGGGGAGCTGTTTTTT
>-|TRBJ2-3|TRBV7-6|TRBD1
CASSPPGTVADTDTQYF
TGTGCCAGCAGCCCCCCCGGGACAGTTGCCGACACAGATACGCAGTATTTT
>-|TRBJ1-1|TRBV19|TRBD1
CASRPGGTEAFF
TGTGCCAGTAGGCCAGGGGGCACTGAAGCTTTCTTT
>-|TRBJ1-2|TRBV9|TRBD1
CASSAFGQALGNYGYTF
TGTGCCAGCAGCGCCTTCGGACAGGCCCTCGGGAACTATGGCTACACCTTC
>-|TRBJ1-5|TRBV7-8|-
CASSLERGAGQPQHF
TGTGCCAGCAGCTTAGAGCGTGGGGCTGGTCAGCCCCAGCATTTT
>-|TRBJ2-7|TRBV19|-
CASSIKGVINEQYF
TGTGCCAGTAGTATAAAGGGGGTAATCAACGAGCAGTACTTC